Presented here are 14 T cell receptor beta chains from one specimen sequenced in a study of Ad26.COV2.S vaccination and SARS-CoV-2 variants. Generated by immunoSEQ multiplex PCR, the TCRdb table keeps only in-frame clones and is missing some. The sample records over 400,000 clones, roughly 90% being singletons. As for treatment: roughly 19 received Ad26.COV2.S at low or high dose, single or two shots; several received placebo; per-sample allocation not given. Sampling occurred on day 63 after the first vaccine or placebo injection. This specimen was peripheral blood, taken in a trial of Ad26.COV2.S vaccine versus placebo. These receptors all stem from a person between 18 and 65 years old who received the Ad26.COV2.S COVID-19 vaccine or a placebo.

The chain recombines TRBV7-9 with TRBJ2-2; TRBD1 agrees at 12 bases. The length of the CDR3 is 16 residues. Per germline, CDR1 SEHNR and CDR2 FQNEAQ (reference sequence). V lost 2 bases, J lost 7 bases, and 5 bases stayed unmatched. CDR3: CASSLPGQGAIGELFF. The CDR3, as DNA: TGTGCCAGCAGCTTACCGGGACAGGGGGCGATCGGGGAGCTGTTTTTT.

The chain carries TRBV9 and TRBJ2-1, with TRBD2 as a possible D gene (6 bases). The CDR3 is 16 amino acids. Trimming shortened V by 0 bases and J by 8 bases, and 18 bases separated the two germline ends. Germline CDR1 reads SGDLS; CDR2 reads YYNGEE. This chain's CDR3 is CASSVGEVGGNDEQFF. The CDR3, as DNA: TGTGCCAGCAGCGTAGGTGAAGTCGGGGGTAACGATGAGCAGTTCTTC.

The chain has TRBV6-5 and TRBJ1-2; TRBD1 might be the D (5 bases). Germline V gene sequence: CDR1 MNHEY, CDR2 SVGAGI. This CDR3 has 15 residues. The V and J ends lost 2 bases and 1 base respectively, with 11 bases between them. CDR3 protein: CASSYARGSNYGYTF. The CDR3 region has the DNA TGTGCCAGCAGTTACGCCCGGGGCAGTAACTATGGCTACACCTTC.

The chain has TRBV6-1 and TRBJ1-5; D not certain. The V and J ends lost 1 base and 2 bases respectively, with 9 bases between them. This CDR3 is built from 15 residues. Looked up from germline, CDR1 is MNHNS and CDR2 is SASEGT. This chain's CDR3 is CASSEDIFGNQPQHF. In nucleotides, the CDR3 is TGTGCCAGCAGTGAAGACATTTTTGGCAATCAGCCCCAGCATTTT.

This clone was found once. V is TRBV27 and J is TRBJ2-7; 8 bases agree with TRBD1. CDR1 and CDR2 from the germline V gene are MNHEY and SMNVEV (reference sequence). The CDR3 has 15 amino acids. The trim removed 5 bases at V and 3 bases at J, leaving 9 bases unmatched. In DNA, the CDR3 is TGTGCCAGCAGTGTTCGGACAGGGTCCAACTACGAGCAGTACTTC. Its translation is CASSVRTGSNYEQYF.

A remark on this clone: The CDR3 end shows no conserved phenylalanine or tryptophan, and so a read error is likely. The limits of the CDR3 on the DNA are not certain, so only TCRdb's listed CDR3 is given. The genes are TRBV3-1 (or the pseudogene TRBV3-2) and TRBJ2-3; the table calls TRBD2, which could not be checked here. Counting both end residues, the CDR3 totals 10 amino acids. CDR1 LGHDT and CDR2 YNNKEL come from the germline V gene (reference sequence). CDR3 protein: CASSLPNTCV.

The chain recombines TRBV6-2 or TRBV6-3 with TRBJ2-3; possibly TRBD2 for D (6 bases). With 3 bases removed from V and 5 bases from J, the gap between germline ends came to 12 bases. Germline CDR1 is MNHEY and CDR2 is SVGEGT. The CDR3 has 14 residues. CDR3 DNA: TGTGCCAGCAGTTATGGGGGGTTCATAGATACGCAGTATTTT. The encoded protein is CASSYGGFIDTQYF.

This rearrangement joins TRBV3-1 (or the pseudogene TRBV3-2) to TRBJ2-3; 9 bases line up with TRBD2. The CDR3 is made up of 17 amino acids. The V gene's germline CDR1 is LGHDT and CDR2 YNNKEL (reference sequence). V lost 8 bases to trimming and J lost 4 bases; unmatched junction nucleotides: 16. CDR3 amino acids: CASSRRVRRGGPDTQYF. The DNA of the CDR3 is TGTGCCAGCTCACGAAGGGTACGGCGGGGGGGGCCAGATACGCAGTATTTT.

The V and J genes are TRBV30 and TRBJ2-7, with D perhaps matching TRBD2 (6 bases). The length of the CDR3 is 13 residues. Germline CDR1 and CDR2: GTSNPN and SVGIG (reference sequence). Trimming pared 2 bases from V and 4 bases from J, leaving 12 bases between. CDR3 protein: CAWSPGLQYEQYF. CDR3 nucleotide sequence: TGTGCCTGGAGTCCGGGACTGCAGTACGAGCAGTACTTC.

The rearrangement links TRBV6-2 or TRBV6-3 to TRBJ1-5; D possibly corresponds to TRBD1 (5 bases). Trimming removed 5 bases from V and 1 base from J, with 15 bases in between. Germline assignment: CDR1 MNHEY and CDR2 SVGEGT. The CDR3 is 16 residues long. The chain's CDR3 is CASSKWARESNQPQHF. The CDR3 DNA reads TGTGCCAGCAGTAAGTGGGCCAGGGAAAGCAATCAGCCCCAGCATTTT.

A remark on this clone: The germline gene is not matched at one end of the junction; a read error may be the cause. The chain links TRBV6-2 or TRBV6-3 to TRBJ2-7; 7 bases map to TRBD1. Germline values: CDR1 MNHEY, CDR2 SVGEGT. There are 12 residues in the CDR3. The DNA for the CDR3 is TGTGCCAGCAGTAGTACTCACGGGACAGCTCTTTTC. As protein: CASSSTHGTALF.

The chain couples TRBV7-2 to TRBJ1-3, with 7 bases fitting TRBD1. Germline V gene sequence: CDR1 SGHTA, CDR2 FQGNSA. V lost 6 bases to trimming and J lost 2 bases; unmatched junction nucleotides: 7. CDR3 size: 15 residues. The CDR3 region has the DNA TGTGCCAGCAGGGCTGCAGGGGGGCCTGGAAACACCATATATTTT. Protein product: CASRAAGGPGNTIYF.

J is TRBJ2-2 and V is TRBV12-3 or TRBV12-4; 14 bases line up with TRBD2. The CDR3 sequence is 13 residues long. The CDR3 DNA reads TGTGCGGGGACTAGCGGGGGAGGCGGGGAGCTGTTTTTT. Residues: CAGTSGGGGELFF.

This clone was seen a handful of times. The chain recombines TRBV2 with TRBJ2-1; 10 nucleotides agree with TRBD2. The CDR3 is 16 residues long. The germline CDR1 and CDR2 sequences are SNHLY and FYNNEI. V lost 3 bases to trimming and J lost 2 bases; unmatched junction nucleotides: 4. The CDR3 DNA reads TGTGCCAGCAGTGATACCAGCGGGGGGGCCTACAATGAGCAGTTCTTC. Protein product: CASSDTSGGAYNEQFF. Looking up the rest from reference TRBV2 and TRBJ2-1 gives the full variable domain: EPEVTQTPSHQVTQMGQEVILRCVPISNHLYFYWYRQILGQKVEFLVSFYNNEISEKSEIFDDQFSVERPDGSNFTLKIRSTKLEDSAMYFCASSDTSGGAYNEQFFGPGTRLTVL.